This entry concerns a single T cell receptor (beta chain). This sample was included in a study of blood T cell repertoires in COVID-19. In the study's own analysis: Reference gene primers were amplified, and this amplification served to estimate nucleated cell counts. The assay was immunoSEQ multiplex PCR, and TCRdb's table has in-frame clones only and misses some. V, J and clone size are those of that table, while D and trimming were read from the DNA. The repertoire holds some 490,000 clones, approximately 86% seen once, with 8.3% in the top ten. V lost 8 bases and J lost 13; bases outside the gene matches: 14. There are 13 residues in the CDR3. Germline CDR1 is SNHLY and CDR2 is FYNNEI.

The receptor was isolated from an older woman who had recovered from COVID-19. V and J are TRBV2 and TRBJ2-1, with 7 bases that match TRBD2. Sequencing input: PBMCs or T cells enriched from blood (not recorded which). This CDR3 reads CASGLPGLHHQFF. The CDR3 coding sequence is TGTGCCAGCGGCCTACCGGGACTACATCACCAGTTCTTC.